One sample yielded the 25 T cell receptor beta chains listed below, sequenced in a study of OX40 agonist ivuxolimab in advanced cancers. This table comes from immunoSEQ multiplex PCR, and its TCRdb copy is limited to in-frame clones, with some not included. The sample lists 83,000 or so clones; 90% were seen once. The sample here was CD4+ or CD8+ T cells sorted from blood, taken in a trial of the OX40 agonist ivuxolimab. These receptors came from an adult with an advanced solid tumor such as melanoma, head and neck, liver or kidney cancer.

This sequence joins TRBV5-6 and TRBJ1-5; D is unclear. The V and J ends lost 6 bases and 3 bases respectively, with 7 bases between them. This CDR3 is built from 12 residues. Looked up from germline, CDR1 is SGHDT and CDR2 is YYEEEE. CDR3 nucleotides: TGTGCCAGCACCAAGTACAATCAGCCCCAGCATTTT. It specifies CASTKYNQPQHF.

Here the CDR3 reads CASRADSYNEQFF. The CDR3 nucleotides are TGCGCCAGCAGGGCGGACTCCTACAATGAGCAGTTCTTC. V is TRBV5-1 and J is TRBJ2-1, with D unresolved. Trimming removed 5 bases from V and 0 bases from J, with 6 bases in between. This CDR3 region has 13 residues. Germline assignment: CDR1 SGHRS and CDR2 YFSETQ.

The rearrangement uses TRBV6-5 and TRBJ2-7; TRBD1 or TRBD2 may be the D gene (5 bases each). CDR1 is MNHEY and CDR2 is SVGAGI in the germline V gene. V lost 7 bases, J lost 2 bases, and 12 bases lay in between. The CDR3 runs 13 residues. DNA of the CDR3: TGTGCCAGCACCCCGGGACGGACCTACGAGCAGTACTTC. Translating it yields CASTPGRTYEQYF.

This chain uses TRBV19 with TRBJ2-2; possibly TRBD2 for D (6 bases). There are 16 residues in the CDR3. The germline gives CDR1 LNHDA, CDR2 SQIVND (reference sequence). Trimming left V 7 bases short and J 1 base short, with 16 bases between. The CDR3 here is CASNPGLRENTGELFF. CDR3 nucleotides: TGTGCCAGTAACCCGGGACTTCGGGAGAACACCGGGGAGCTGTTTTTT.

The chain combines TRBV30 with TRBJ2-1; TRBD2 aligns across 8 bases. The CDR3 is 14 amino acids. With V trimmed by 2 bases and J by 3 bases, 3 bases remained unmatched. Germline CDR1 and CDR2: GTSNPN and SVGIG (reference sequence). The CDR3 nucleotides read TGTGCCTGGAGTCCCCTAGCGGGCTACAATGAGCAGTTCTTC. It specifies CAWSPLAGYNEQFF.

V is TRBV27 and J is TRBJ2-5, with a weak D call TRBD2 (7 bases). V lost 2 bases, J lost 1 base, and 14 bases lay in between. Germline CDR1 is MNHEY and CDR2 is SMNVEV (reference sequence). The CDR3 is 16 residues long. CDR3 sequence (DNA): TGTGCCAGCAGTTTAAGGCCGCGGGGGCCCCAAGAGACCCAGTACTTC. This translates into CASSLRPRGPQETQYF.

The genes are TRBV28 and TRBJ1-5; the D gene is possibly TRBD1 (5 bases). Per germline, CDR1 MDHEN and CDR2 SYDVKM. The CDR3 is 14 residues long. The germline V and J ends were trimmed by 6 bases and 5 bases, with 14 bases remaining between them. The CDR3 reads CASSPGHKHQPQHF. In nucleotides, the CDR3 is TGTGCCAGCAGCCCCGGACATAAACATCAGCCCCAGCATTTT.

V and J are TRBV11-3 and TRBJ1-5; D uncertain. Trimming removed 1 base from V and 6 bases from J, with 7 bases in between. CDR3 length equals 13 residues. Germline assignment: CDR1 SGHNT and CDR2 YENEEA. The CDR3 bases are TGTGCCAGCAGCTTAGTGGAGGGTCAGCCCCAGCATTTT. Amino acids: CASSLVEGQPQHF.

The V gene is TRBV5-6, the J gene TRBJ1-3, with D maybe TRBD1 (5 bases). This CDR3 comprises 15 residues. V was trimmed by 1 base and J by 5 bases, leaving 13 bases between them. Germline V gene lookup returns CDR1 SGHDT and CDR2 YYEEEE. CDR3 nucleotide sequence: TGTGCCAGCAGCTTGATTGAGGGGCAACGAAACACCATATATTTT. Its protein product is CASSLIEGQRNTIYF. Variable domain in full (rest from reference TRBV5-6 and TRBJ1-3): DAGVTQSPTHLIKTRGQQVTLRCSPKSGHDTVSWYQQALGQGPQFIFQYYEEEERQRGNFPDRFSGHQFPNYSSELNVNALLLGDSALYLCASSLIEGQRNTIYFGEGSWLTVV.

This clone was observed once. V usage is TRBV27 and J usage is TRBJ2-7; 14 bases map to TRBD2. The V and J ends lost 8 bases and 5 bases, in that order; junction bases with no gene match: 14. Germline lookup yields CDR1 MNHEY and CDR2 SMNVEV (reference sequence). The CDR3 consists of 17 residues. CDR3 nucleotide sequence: TGTGCCAGCGGCCTCCGGACTAGCGGGAGGCCGCCCCACGAGCAGTACTTC. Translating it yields CASGLRTSGRPPHEQYF.

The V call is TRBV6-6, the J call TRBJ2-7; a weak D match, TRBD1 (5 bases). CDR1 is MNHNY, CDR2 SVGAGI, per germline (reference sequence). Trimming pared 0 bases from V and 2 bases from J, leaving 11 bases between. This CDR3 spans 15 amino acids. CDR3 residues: CASSYSSPGTYEQYF. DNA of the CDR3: TGTGCCAGCAGTTACTCGTCGCCAGGGACCTACGAGCAGTACTTC.

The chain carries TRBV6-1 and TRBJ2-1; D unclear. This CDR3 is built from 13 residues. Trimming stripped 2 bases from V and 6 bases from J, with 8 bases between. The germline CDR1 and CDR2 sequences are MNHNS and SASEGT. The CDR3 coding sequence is TGTGCCAGCAGTGAACGCAGACCCAATGAGCAGTTCTTC. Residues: CASSERRPNEQFF.

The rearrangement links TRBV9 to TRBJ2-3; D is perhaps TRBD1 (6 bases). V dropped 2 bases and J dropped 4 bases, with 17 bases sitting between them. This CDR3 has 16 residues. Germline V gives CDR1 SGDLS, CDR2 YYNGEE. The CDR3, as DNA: TGTGCCAGCAGCGTCGCTTTCGGGAAGGGGGCAGATACGCAGTATTTT. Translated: CASSVAFGKGADTQYF.

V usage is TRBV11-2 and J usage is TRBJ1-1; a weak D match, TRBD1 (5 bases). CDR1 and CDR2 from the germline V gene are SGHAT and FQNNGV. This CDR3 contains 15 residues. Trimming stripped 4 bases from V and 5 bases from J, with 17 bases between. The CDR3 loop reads CASSSPHRLGTEAFF. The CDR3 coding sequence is TGTGCCAGCAGCTCCCCCCACAGGTTGGGGACTGAAGCTTTCTTT.

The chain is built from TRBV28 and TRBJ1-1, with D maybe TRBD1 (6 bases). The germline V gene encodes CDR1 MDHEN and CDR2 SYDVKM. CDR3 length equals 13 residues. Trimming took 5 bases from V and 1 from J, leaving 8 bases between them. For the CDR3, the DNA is TGTGCCAGCAGTATACAGGGGAACACTGAAGCTTTCTTT. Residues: CASSIQGNTEAFF.

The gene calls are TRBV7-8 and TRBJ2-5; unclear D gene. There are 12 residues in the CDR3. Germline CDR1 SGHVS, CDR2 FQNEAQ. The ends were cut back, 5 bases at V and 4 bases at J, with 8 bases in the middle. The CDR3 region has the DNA TGTGCCAGCAGCCTTAGGAGAGAGACCCAGTACTTC. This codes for CASSLRRETQYF.

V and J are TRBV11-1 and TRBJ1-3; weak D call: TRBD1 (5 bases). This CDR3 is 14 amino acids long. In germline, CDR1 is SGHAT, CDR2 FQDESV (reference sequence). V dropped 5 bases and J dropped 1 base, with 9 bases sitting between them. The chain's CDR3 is CASSRQRSGNTIYF. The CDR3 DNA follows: TGTGCCAGCAGCCGACAGCGATCTGGAAACACCATATATTTT.

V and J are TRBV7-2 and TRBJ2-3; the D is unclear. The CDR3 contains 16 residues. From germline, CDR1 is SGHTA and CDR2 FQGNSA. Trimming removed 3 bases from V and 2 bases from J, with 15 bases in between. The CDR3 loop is CASSLFRDWDTDTQYF. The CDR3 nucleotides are TGTGCCAGCAGCTTGTTTCGAGACTGGGACACAGATACGCAGTATTTT.

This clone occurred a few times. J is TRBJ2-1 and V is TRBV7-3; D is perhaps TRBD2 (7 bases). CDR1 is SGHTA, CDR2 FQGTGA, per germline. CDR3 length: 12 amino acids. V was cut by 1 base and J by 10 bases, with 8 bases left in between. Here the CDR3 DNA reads TGTGCCAGCAGCTTAAGCGGGGGCGAGCAGTTCTTC. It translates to CASSLSGGEQFF.

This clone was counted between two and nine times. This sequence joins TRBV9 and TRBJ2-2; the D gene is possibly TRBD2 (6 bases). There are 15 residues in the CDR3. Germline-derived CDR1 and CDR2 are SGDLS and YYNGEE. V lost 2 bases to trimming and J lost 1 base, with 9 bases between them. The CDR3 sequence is CASSVGLGNTGELFF. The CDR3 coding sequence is TGTGCCAGCAGCGTGGGACTGGGGAACACCGGGGAGCTGTTTTTT. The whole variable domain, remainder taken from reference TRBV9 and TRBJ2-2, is DSGVTQTPKHLITATGQRVTLRCSPRSGDLSVYWYQQSLDQGLQFLIQYYNGEERAKGNILERFSAQQFPDLHSELNLSSLELGDSALYFCASSVGLGNTGELFFGEGSRLTVL.

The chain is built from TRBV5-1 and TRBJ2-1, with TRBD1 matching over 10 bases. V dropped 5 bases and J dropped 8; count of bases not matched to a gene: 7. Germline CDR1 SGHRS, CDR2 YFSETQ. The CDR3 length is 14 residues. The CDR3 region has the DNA TGCGCCAGCAGATACCGGACAGGGGGGGATGAGCAGTTCTTC. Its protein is CASRYRTGGDEQFF.

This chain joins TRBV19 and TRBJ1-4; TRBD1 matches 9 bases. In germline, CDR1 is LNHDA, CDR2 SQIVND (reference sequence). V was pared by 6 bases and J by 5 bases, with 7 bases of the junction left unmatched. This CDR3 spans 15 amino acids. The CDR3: CASRPRGTGNEKLFF. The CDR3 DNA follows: TGTGCCAGTAGGCCAAGGGGGACAGGGAATGAAAAACTGTTTTTT.

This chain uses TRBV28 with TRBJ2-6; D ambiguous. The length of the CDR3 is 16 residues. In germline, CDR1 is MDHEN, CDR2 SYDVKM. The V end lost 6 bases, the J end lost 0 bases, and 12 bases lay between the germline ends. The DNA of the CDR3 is TGTGCCAGCAGCTATGGATTCATCTCTGGGGCCAACGTCCTGACTTTC. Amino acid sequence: CASSYGFISGANVLTF.

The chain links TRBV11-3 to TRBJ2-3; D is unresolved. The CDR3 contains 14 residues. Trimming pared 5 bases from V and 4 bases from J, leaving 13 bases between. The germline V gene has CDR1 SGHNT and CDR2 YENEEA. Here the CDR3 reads CASSPHRQADTQYF. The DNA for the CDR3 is TGTGCCAGCAGCCCCCACCGACAAGCAGATACGCAGTATTTT.

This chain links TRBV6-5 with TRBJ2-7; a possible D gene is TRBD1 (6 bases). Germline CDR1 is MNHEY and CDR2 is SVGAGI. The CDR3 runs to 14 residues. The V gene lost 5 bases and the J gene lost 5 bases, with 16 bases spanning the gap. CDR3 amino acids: CASSKQGSNHEQYF. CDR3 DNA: TGTGCCAGCAGTAAACAGGGTTCAAACCACGAGCAGTACTTC.